This TCR beta chain derives from a study of blood T cell repertoires in COVID-19. Turning to the study itself: The United States, Italy and Spain were the sources of the acute and convalescent COVID-19 samples. T cells, B-cell-depleted T cells, or PBMCs provided the cDNA or gDNA that served as material.

Per the original data handling: Nucleated cell number was recorded as an estimate derived from reference gene primer amplification. Assay: immunoSEQ multiplex PCR; the TCRdb copy retains only in-frame clones and omits some. V, J and clone size are taken as reported in that table, and D and trimming were inferred from the DNA itself. The sample contains 250,000 to 350,000 clones, approximately 86% of which appear only once. Trimming cost V 5 bases and J 4 bases; bases outside gene matches: 2. The CDR3 totals 12 residues. Germline CDR1 and CDR2: SGHRS and YFSETQ. The chain recombines TRBV5-1 with TRBJ2-5, with 7 bases matching TRBD2. Sample: peripheral blood. The sequence derives from a woman between 45 and 60 years old who had recovered from COVID-19. CDR3 region: CASSGGGETQYF. DNA for the CDR3: TGCGCCAGCAGTGGCGGGGGAGAGACCCAGTACTTC. The full variable domain, with the rest looked up from reference TRBV5-1 and TRBJ2-5, is KAGVTQTPRYLIKTRGQQVTLSCSPISGHRSVSWYQQTPGQGLQFLFEYFSETQRNKGNFPGRFSGRQFSNSRSEMNVSTLELGDSALYLCASSGGGETQYFGPGTRLLVL.